The sequence of this T cell receptor beta chain was determined in a study of blood T cell repertoires in COVID-19. Study context: T cells, B-cell-depleted T cells, or PBMCs supplied cDNA or gDNA.

Sequenced by immunoSEQ multiplex PCR; TCRdb stores in-frame clones only, minus some. The sample has about 180,000 clones, around 84% seen once; the top ten hold around 15%. The germline V gene encodes CDR1 LGHDT and CDR2 YNNKEL (reference sequence). Trimming stripped 0 bases from V and 8 bases from J, with 13 bases between. The CDR3 length is 14 residues. This TCR was sampled from a man aged 50 or older who had recovered from COVID-19. V and J are TRBV3-1 (or the pseudogene TRBV3-2) and TRBJ1-2, with D perhaps TRBD1 (5 bases). Sequencing input: PBMCs or T cells enriched from blood (not recorded which). CDR3 residues: CASSQEGRTMGYTF. For the CDR3, the DNA is TGTGCCAGCAGCCAAGAGGGGCGGACGATGGGCTACACCTTC.